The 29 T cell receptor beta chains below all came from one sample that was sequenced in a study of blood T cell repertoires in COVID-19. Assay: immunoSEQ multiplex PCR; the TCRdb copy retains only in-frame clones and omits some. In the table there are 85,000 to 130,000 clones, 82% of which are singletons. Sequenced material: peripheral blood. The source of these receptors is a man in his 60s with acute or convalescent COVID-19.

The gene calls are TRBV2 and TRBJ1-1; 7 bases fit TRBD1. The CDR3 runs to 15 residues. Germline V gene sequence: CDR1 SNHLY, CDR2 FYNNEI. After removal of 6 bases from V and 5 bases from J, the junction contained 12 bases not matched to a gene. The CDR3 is CASREEQGLRTEAFF. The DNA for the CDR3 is TGTGCCAGCAGGGAGGAACAGGGGCTTCGGACTGAAGCTTTCTTT.

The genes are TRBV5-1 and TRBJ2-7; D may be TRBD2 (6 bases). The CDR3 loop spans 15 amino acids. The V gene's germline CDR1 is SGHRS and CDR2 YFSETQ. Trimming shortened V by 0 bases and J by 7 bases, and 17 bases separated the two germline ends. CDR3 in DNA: TGCGCCAGCAGCTTGGATTACAAGGCCGCGGGGGAGCAGTACTTC. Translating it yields CASSLDYKAAGEQYF.

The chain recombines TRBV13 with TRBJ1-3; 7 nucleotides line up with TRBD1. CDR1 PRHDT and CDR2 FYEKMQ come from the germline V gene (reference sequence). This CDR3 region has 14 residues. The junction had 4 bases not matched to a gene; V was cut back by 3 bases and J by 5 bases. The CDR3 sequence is CASSLGQTRNTIYF. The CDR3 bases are TGTGCCAGCAGCTTGGGACAGACCCGAAACACCATATATTTT. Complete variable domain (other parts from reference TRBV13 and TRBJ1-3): AAGVIQSPRHLIKEKRETATLKCYPIPRHDTVYWYQQGPGQDPQFLISFYEKMQSDKGSIPDRFSAQQFSDYHSELNMSSLELGDSALYFCASSLGQTRNTIYFGEGSWLTVV.

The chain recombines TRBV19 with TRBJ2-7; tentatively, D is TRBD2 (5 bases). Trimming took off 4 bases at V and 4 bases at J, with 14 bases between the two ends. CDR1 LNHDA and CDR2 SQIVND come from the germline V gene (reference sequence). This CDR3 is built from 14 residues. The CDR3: CASSTSDLRYEQYF. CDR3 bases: TGTGCCAGTAGTACCTCGGACTTACGGTACGAGCAGTACTTC. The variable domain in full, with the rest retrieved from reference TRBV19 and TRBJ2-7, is DGGITQSPKYLFRKEGQNVTLSCEQNLNHDAMYWYRQDPGQGLRLIYYSQIVNDFQKGDIAEGYSVSREKKESFPLTVTSAQKNPTAFYLCASSTSDLRYEQYFGPGTRLTVT.

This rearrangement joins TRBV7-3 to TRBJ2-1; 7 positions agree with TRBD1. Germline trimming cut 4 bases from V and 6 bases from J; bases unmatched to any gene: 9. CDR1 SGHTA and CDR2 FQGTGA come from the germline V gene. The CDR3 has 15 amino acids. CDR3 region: CASSSDRFLGNEQFF. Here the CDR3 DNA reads TGTGCCAGCAGCTCGGACAGGTTTTTGGGCAATGAGCAGTTCTTC.

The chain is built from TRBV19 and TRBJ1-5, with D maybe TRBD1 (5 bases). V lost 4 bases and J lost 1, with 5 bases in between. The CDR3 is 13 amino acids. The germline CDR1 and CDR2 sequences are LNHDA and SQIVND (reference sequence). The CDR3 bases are TGTGCCAGTAGTAGACAGAGCAATCAGCCCCAGCATTTT. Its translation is CASSRQSNQPQHF.

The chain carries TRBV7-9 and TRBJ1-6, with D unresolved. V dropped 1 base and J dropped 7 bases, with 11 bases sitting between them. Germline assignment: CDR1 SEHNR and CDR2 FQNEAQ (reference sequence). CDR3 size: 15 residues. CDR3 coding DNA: TGTGCCAGCAGCTTAGAGAGGGTACGAAATTCACCCCTCCACTTT. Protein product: CASSLERVRNSPLHF.

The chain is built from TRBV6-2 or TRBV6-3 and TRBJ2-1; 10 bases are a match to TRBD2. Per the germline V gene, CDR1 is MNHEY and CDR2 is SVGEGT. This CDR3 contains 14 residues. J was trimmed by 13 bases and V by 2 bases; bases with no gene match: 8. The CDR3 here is CASSYTGTSASQFF. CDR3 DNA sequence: TGTGCCAGCAGTTACACCGGGACTAGCGCCTCACAGTTCTTC.

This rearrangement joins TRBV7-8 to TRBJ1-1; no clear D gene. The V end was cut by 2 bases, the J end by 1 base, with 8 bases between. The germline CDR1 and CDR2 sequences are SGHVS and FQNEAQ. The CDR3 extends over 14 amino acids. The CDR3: CASSLSTGNTEAFF. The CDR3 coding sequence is TGTGCCAGCAGCTTAAGTACGGGGAACACTGAAGCTTTCTTT.

The CDR3 coding sequence is TGTGCCAGCAGCTTTGGGACTAGCACAGATACGCAGTATTTT. Translation gives CASSFGTSTDTQYF. This chain links TRBV5-4 with TRBJ2-3; possible D gene TRBD2, 6 bases. Trimming cost V 2 bases and J 0 bases, with 7 bases left between them. The CDR3 covers 14 residues. Germline CDR1 and CDR2: SGHNT and YYREEE (reference sequence).

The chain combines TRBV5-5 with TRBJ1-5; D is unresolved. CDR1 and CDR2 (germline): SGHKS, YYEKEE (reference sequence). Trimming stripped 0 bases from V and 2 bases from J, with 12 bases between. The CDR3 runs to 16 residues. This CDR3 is CASSLVPRSRNQPQHF. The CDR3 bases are TGTGCCAGCAGCTTGGTCCCCAGATCCCGCAATCAGCCCCAGCATTTT.

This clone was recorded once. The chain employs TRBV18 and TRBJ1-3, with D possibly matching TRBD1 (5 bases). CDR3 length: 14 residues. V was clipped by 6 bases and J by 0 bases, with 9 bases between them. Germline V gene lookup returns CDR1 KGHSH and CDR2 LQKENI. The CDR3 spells CASSHDSSGNTIYF. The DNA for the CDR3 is TGTGCCAGCTCCCACGACAGCTCTGGAAACACCATATATTTT.

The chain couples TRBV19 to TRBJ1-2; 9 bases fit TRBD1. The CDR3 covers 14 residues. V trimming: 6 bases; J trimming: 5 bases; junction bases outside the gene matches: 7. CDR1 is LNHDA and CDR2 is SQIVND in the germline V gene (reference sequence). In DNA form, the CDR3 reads TGTGCCAGTAGCACAACAGGGGGCAGTTATGGCTACACCTTC. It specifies CASSTTGGSYGYTF.

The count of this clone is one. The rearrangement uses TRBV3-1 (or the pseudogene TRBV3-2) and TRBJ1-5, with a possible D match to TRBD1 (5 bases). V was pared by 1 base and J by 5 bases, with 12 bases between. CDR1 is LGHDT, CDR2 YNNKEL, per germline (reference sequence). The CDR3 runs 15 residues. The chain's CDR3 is CASSQGPDTYQPQHF. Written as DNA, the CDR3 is TGTGCCAGCAGCCAAGGGCCGGACACTTATCAGCCCCAGCATTTT.

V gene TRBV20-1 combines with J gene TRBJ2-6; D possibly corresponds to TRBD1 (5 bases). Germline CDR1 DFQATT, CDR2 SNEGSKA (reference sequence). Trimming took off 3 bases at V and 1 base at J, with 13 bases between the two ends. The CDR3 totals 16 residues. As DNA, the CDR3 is TGCAGTGCTAGTGGGGCTTCGTCTTCTGGGGCCAACGTCCTGACTTTC. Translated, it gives CSASGASSSGANVLTF.

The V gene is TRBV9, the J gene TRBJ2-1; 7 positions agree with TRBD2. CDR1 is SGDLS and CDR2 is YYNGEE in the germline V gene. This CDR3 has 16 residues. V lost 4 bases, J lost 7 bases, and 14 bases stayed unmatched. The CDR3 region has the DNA TGTGCCAGCAGCCCAAACACGGGGGGAGGGTTGAATGAGCAGTTCTTC. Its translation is CASSPNTGGGLNEQFF.

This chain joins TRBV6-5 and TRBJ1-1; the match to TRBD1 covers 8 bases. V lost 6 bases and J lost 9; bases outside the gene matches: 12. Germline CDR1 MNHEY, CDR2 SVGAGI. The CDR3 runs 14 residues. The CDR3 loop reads CASSQDRVSFKAFF. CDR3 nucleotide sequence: TGTGCCAGCAGCCAGGACAGGGTGTCCTTTAAAGCTTTCTTT.

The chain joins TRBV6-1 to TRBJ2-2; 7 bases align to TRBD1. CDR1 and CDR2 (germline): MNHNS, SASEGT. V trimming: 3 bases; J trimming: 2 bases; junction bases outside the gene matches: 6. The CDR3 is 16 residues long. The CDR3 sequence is CASSDGRGLNTGELFF. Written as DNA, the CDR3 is TGTGCCAGCAGTGACGGCAGGGGGTTAAACACCGGGGAGCTGTTTTTT.

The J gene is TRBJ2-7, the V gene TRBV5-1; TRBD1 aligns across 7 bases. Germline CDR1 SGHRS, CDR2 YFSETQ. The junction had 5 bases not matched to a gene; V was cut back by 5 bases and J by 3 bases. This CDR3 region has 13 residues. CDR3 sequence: CASRLDRDYEQYF. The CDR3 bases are TGCGCCAGCAGGCTCGACAGGGACTACGAGCAGTACTTC.

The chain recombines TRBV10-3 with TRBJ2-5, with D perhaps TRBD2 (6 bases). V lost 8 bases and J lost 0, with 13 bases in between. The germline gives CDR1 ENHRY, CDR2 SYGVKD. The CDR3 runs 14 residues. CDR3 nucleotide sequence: TGTGCCATCGGAGGGGATTTGTACCAAGAGACCCAGTACTTC. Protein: CAIGGDLYQETQYF.

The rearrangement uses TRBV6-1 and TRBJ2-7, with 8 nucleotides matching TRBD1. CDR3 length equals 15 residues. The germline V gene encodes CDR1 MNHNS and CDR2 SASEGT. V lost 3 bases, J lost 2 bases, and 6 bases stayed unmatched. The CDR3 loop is CASSENRGAPYEQYF. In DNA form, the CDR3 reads TGTGCCAGCAGTGAGAACAGGGGGGCTCCCTACGAGCAGTACTTC.

The chain's CDR3 is CATGQSNYGYTF. DNA for the CDR3: TGTGCCACTGGACAGAGCAACTATGGCTACACCTTC. V gene TRBV19 combines with J gene TRBJ1-2, with TRBD1 as a possible D gene (6 bases). The germline gives CDR1 LNHDA, CDR2 SQIVND (reference sequence). There are 12 residues in the CDR3. The germline V and J ends were trimmed by 10 bases and 2 bases, with 11 bases remaining between them.

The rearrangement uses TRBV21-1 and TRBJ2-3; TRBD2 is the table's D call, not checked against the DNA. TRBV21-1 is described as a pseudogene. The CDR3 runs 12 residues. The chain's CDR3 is CASSYRGDTQYF. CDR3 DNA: TGTGCCAGCAGCTACCGAGGAGATACGCAGTATTTT.

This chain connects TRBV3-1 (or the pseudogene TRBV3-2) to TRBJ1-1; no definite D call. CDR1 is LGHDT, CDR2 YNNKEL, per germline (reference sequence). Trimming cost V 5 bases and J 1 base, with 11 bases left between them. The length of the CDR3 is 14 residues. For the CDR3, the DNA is TGTGCCAGCAGCAAGAGATCAGGGAACACTGAAGCTTTCTTT. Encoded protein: CASSKRSGNTEAFF.

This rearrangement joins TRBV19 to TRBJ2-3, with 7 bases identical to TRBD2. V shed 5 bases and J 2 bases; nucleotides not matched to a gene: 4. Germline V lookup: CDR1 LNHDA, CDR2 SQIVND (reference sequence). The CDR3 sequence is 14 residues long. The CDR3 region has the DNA TGTGCCAGTAGTTCCGGGGGGTACACAGATACGCAGTATTTT. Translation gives CASSSGGYTDTQYF.

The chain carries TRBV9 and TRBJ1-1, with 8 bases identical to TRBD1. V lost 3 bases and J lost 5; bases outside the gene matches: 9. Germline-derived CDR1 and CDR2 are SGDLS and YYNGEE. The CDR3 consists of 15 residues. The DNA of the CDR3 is TGTGCCAGCAGCGCAGGACAGGGAGTGGGAACTGAAGCTTTCTTT. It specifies CASSAGQGVGTEAFF.

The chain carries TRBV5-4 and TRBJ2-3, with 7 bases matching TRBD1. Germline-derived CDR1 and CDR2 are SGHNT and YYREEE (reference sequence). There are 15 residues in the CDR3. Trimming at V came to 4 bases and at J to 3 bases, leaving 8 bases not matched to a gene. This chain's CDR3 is CASSEGGLVTDTQYF. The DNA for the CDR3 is TGTGCCAGCAGCGAAGGGGGCCTGGTGACAGATACGCAGTATTTT.

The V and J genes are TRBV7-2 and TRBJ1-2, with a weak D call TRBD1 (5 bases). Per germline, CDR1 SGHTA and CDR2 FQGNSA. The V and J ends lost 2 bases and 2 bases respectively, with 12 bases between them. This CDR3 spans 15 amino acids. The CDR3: CASSLFGGYNYGYTF. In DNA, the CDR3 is TGTGCCAGCAGCTTATTTGGGGGGTACAACTATGGCTACACCTTC.

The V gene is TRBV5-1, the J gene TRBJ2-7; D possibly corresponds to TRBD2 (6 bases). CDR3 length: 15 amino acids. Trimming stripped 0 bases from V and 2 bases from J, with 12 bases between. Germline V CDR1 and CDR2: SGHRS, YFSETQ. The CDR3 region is CASSLEPSEPYEQYF. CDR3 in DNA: TGCGCCAGCAGCTTGGAACCTAGCGAACCCTACGAGCAGTACTTC.